This T cell receptor (beta chain) was retrieved from a study of T cells expressing NK-cell markers. The overall study: Sequencing covered eight donors, seven HCMV-seropositive and one seronegative. Overall study results and limits: A range of roughly 1.0-7.0% of CD8+ T cells consisted of dominant NKG2C+ clonotypes in more than five donors.

The CDR3 has 14 residues. Germline V gene sequence: CDR1 SQVTM, CDR2 ANQGSEA. TCRdb re-called the 5' RACE reads; every CDR3 protein appears as one record, without DNA. The repertoire table contains some 600,000 distinct CDR3 sequences. Details on this clonotype: Antigen unknown.

The sequencing input was blood T cells: a sorted CD56 or NKG2C T cell subset, CD4+ or CD8+ T cells, or bulk PBMC T cells (not recorded which). This chain joins TRBV29-1 and TRBJ1-1; TCRdb's D call, TRBD1, is unchecked because there is no DNA. This receptor was obtained from a man between 18 and 29 years old in good health. CDR3: CSVREDRAYTEAFF.